These T cell receptor beta chains were read from a single sample in a study of blood T cells in healthy people across ages. TCRdb recomputed calls from the 5' RACE reads with MiXCR, one row per CDR3 protein. The table includes 1.2 million to 1.5 million distinct CDR3 sequences, roughly 60% detected once. Sequences were obtained from blood. The receptor set was obtained from a young man in good health. Both conserved end residues are part of each CDR3. A D gene is named only where the DNA matches it firmly. The size field is filled for only some rows; it gives once, few, many or a size class.

>TRBJ2-7|TRBD2|TRBV6-5|15|NA
CASSYSQLAAYEQYF
TGTGCCAGCAGTTACTCCCAACTAGCGGCCTACGAGCAGTACTTC
>TRBJ1-2|NA|TRBV6-2/TRBV6-3|14|NA
CASTSHRDSYGYTF
TGTGCCAGCACCTCCCACAGGGATTCCTATGGCTACACCTTC
>TRBJ2-3|NA|TRBV2|13|NA
CASAGEVADTQYF
TGTGCCAGCGCAGGGGAGGTGGCAGATACGCAGTATTTT
>TRBJ2-7|TRBD2|TRBV4-3|17|NA
CASSQFLASGGAYEQYF
TGCGCCAGCAGCCAATTCTTGGCTAGCGGGGGGGCTTACGAGCAGTACTTC
>TRBJ2-4|NA|TRBV5-6|14|NA
CASSLVRAAVKQYF
TGTGCCAGCAGCTTGGTTAGGGCGGCAGTCAAGCAGTACTTC
>TRBJ1-2|NA|TRBV29-1|10|NA
CSVWDDGYTF
TGCAGCGTTTGGGACGATGGCTACACCTTC
>TRBJ2-5|TRBD2|TRBV28|15|few
CASSRIAGGQETQYF
TGTGCCAGCAGCCGTATAGCGGGGGGACAAGAGACCCAGTACTTC
>TRBJ1-2|NA|TRBV7-2|12|NA
CASSDRQRGYTF
TGTGCCAGCAGCGATAGACAGCGTGGCTACACCTTC
>TRBJ1-3|NA|TRBV28|15|NA
CASSPPDRSGNTIYF
TGTGCCAGCAGCCCCCCCGACCGAAGTGGAAACACCATATATTTT
>TRBJ1-2|NA|TRBV16|11|few
CASSQSRSNTF
TGTGCCAGCAGCCAATCGCGAAGCAACACCTTC
>TRBJ2-3|NA|TRBV6-1|15|medium-sized
CASSEEGGGTDTQYF
TGTGCCAGCAGTGAGGAGGGGGGGGGCACAGATACGCAGTATTTT
>TRBJ2-1|TRBD1|TRBV12-3/TRBV12-4|11|NA
CADGQGNEQFF
TGTGCAGACGGACAGGGCAATGAGCAGTTCTTC
>TRBJ2-7|NA|TRBV3-1|16|NA
CASSHGQTGSTYEQYF
TGTGCCAGCAGCCATGGACAAACAGGGTCCACCTACGAGCAGTACTTC
>TRBJ1-6|TRBD1|TRBV20-1|12|NA
CSAGQENSPLHF
TGCAGTGCTGGACAGGAAAATTCACCCCTCCACTTT